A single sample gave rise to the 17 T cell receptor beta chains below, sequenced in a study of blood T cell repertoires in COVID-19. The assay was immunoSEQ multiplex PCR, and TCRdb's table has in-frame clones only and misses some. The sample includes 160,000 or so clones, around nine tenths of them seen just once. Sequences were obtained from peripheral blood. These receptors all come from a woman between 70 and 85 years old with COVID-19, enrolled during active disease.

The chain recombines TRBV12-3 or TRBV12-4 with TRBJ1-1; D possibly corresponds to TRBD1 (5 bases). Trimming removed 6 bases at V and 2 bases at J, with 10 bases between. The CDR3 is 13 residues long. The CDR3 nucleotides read TGTGCCAGCAGACCTGGACAAAACACTGAAGCTTTCTTT. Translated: CASRPGQNTEAFF.

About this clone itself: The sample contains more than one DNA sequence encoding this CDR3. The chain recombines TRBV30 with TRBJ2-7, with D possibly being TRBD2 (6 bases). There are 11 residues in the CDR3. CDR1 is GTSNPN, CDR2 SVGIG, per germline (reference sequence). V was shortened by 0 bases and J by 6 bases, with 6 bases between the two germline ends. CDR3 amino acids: CAWSVGGEQYF. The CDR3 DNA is TGTGCCTGGAGTGTCGGGGGCGAGCAGTACTTC.

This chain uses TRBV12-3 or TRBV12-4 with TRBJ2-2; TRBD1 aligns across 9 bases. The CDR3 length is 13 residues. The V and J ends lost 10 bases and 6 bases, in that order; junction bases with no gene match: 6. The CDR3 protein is CATGTGRAGELFF. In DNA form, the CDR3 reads TGTGCCACCGGGACAGGGAGAGCCGGGGAGCTGTTTTTT.

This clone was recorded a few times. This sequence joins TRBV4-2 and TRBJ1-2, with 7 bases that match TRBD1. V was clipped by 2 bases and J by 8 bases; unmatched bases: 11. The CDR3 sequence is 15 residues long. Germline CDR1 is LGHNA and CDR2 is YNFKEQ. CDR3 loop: CASSQRDRQGAGYTF. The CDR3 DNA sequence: TGTGCCAGCAGCCAAAGGGATAGACAGGGTGCAGGCTACACCTTC.

As DNA, the CDR3 is TGTGCCATTGGGACAGGGGACGGAAACACCATATATTTT. Its translation is CAIGTGDGNTIYF. This chain uses TRBV10-3 with TRBJ1-3; 10 bases are shared with TRBD1. The CDR3 consists of 13 residues. J lost 4 bases, V lost 9 bases, and 3 bases had no gene match. Germline CDR1 is ENHRY and CDR2 is SYGVKD.

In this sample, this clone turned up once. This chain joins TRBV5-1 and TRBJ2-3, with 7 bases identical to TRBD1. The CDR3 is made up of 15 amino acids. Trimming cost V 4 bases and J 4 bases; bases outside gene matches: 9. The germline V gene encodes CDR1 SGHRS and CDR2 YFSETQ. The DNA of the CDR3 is TGCGCCAGCAGCGATCGACAGGGAGTCGCAGATACGCAGTATTTT. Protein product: CASSDRQGVADTQYF.

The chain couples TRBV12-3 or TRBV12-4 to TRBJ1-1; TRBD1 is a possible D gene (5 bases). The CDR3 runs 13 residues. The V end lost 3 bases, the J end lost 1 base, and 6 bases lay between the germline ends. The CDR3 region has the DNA TGTGCCAGCAGTTTGGGGCCGAACACTGAAGCTTTCTTT. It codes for CASSLGPNTEAFF.

DNA for the CDR3: TGTGCCTGGAGTGAGGGACAGGCGGCCATAGAAACTAATGAAAAACTGTTTTTT. Encoded protein: CAWSEGQAAIETNEKLFF. The chain has TRBV30 and TRBJ1-4; 8 nucleotides match TRBD1. The CDR3 spans 18 residues. Germline assignment: CDR1 GTSNPN and CDR2 SVGIG (reference sequence). Unmatched junction bases numbered 11, after V lost 1 base and J lost 1 base.

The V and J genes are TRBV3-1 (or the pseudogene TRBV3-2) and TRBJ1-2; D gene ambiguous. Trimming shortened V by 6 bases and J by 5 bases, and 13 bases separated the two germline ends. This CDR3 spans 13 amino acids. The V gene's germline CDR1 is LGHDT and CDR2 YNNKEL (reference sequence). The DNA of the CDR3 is TGTGCCAGCAGGCCCGTTCCGGGATATGGCTACACCTTC. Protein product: CASRPVPGYGYTF.

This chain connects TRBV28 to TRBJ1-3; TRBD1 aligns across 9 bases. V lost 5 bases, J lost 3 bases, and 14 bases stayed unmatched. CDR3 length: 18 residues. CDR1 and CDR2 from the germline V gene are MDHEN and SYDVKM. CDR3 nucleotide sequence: TGTGCCAGCAGTCCCCTTGTCGGGACAGGGTTATTTGGAAACACCATATATTTT. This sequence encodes CASSPLVGTGLFGNTIYF.

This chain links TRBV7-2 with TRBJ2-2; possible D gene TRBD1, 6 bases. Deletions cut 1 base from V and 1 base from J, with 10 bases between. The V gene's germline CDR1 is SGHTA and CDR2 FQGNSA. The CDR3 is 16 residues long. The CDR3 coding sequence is TGTGCCAGCAGCTTAGAACCGGGACAGAACACCGGGGAGCTGTTTTTT. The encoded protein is CASSLEPGQNTGELFF.

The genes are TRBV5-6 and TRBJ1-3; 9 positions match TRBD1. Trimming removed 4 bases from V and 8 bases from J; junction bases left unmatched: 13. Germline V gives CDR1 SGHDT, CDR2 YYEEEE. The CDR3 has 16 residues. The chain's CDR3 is CASSKGQGSLGDTIYF. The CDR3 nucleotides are TGTGCCAGCAGCAAGGGACAGGGTTCCCTCGGTGACACCATATATTTT.

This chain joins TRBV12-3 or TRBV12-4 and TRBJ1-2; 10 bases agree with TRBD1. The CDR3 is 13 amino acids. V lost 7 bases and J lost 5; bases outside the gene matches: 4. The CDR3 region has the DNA TGTGCCAGCACCCCGGGACAGGGGTATGGCTACACCTTC. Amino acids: CASTPGQGYGYTF.

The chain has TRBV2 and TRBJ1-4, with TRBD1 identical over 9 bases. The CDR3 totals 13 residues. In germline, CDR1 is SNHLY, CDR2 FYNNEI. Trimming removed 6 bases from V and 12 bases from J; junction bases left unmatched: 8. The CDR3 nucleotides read TGTGCCAGCAGCGAGGACAGGGGAGTGCAACTGTTTTTT. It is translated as CASSEDRGVQLFF.

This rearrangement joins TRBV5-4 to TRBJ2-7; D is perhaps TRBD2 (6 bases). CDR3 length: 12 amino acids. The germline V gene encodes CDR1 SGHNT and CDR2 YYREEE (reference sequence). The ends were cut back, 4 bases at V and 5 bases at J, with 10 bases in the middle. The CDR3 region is CASSPEGDEQYF. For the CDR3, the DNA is TGTGCCAGCAGCCCGGAGGGTGACGAGCAGTACTTC.

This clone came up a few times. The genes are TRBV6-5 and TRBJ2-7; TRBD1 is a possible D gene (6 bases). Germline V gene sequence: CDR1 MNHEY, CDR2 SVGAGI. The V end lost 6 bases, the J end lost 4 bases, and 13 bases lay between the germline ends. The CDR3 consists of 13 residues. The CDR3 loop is CASRDSGGYEQYF. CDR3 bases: TGTGCCAGCAGGGACAGCGGCGGGTACGAGCAGTACTTC.

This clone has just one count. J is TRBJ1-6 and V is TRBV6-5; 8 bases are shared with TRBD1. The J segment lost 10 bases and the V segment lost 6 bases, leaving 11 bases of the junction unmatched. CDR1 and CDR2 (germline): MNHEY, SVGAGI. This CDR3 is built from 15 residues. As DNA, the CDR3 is TGTGCCAGCAGAAAGACCGGGACAGGATCCTCACCCCTCCACTTT. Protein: CASRKTGTGSSPLHF.